This entry describes one T cell receptor (beta chain). The target of this receptor is not known. Nothing much larger sits one base from this clone, and base qualities are not available. TCRbeta repertoires were quantified from mRNA rather than genomic DNA, which captures expressed receptors. Without any cell sorting, leukocytes from the buffy coat were collected into Trizol, and RNA was extracted using the Direct-zol RNA MiniPrep Plus kit. To separate plasma, buffy coat and red blood cells, the EDTA blood tubes were centrifuged right away at 4 degrees C. These data originate in a study of robustness of blood B and T cell sequencing (dated by TCRdb to 2017 to 2018). For the wider study: The study was designed to determine how much peripheral blood is required to reliably characterize an individual's TCRbeta and IgG repertoires. TCRbeta and IgG repertoires were quantified in each of the approximately 9 independently drawn blood samples. Two replicate TCRbeta cDNA libraries were prepared from one shared RNA pool from a single 10 ml draw, serving as technical replicates.

The protocol used for the library was PCR. Sequenced using an Illumina MiSeq. cDNA was synthesized with SMARTScribe reverse transcriptase and a 5' template-switch oligo that added a universal priming site. The template-switch oligo carried a 12-nucleotide random unique molecular identifier (UMI) that tagged each cDNA molecule. Chain-specific reverse primers targeted TCRbeta transcripts during reverse transcription. Residual template-switch adapters were removed by uracil DNA glycosylase treatment, and cDNA was purified using a Qiagen MinElute kit. The first PCR ran for 20 to 25 cycles with KAPA HiFi HotStart ReadyMix and step-out primers, divided among four 50 microliter reactions. First-round PCR products were gel-purified before further amplification. Illumina Nextera adapters were added in a second roughly 8-cycle PCR, after which libraries were purified and pooled. A 50-nucleotide 5' read captured the UMI barcode for each TCRbeta molecule. The study's processing was this. The MIGEC toolkit was used to group reads by UMI into consensus reads. PEAR was used to merge forward and reverse consensus reads into final reads. A custom decontamination script removed identical UMI-sequence pairs shared across libraries, treating them as cross-sample contamination. V(D)J assignment and CDR3 extraction were performed with MIGMAP, a wrapper around IgBLAST. TCR clonotypes were defined by identical V gene, J gene and CDR3 amino acid sequence, and CDR1 and CDR2 were left unsequenced. TCRdb applied fastp at Q25 and MiXCR to the public reads, then kept only in-frame beta chains. CDR3 protein sequences are deduplicated, and each keeps its most common genes and DNA. What appears here as the V and J calls and clone size reflects TCRdb's work, not the paper's. The sample table holds approximately 1,200 distinct CDR3 sequences, of which roughly 68% were seen once. The ten largest clones represent roughly a third of the sample.

Beyond this particular receptor, the publication reports: Because EDTA tubes had to be fractionated immediately, the use of EDTA tubes in multi-site collections was limited. Combining 3 or 4 tubes (about 26-40 ml blood) brought coverage of the top 10,000 TCRbeta clonotypes close to saturation. Evidence of cross-contamination, likely from batch processing, showed up in one pair of TCRbeta libraries, so the UMI-sequence pairs shared by that pair of libraries were removed. Of the top 10,000 TCRbeta clonotypes in one technical replicate library, 90% to 95% were also found in the other technical replicate library. The 1,000 most abundant TCRbeta clonotypes from the pooled draws were detected in every single 10 ml sample. Overlap of rare TCRbeta clonotypes did not improve with pooling tubes, implying much larger blood volumes would be needed to capture them. A full plateau was not reached by TCRbeta rarefaction curves, suggesting under-sequencing or many low-abundance clonotypes.

The CDR3 covers 14 residues, taking in both the cysteine and the phenylalanine. Only CDR3 DNA is held: 42 bases, read in frame from base 1. CDR1 and CDR2 are drawn from the germline V gene: SGHRS, YFSETQ. The trim is 3 bases for V and 4 bases for J, with a gap of 11 bases between the germline ends. This clonotype originated in a human donor in good health. Source material: peripheral blood. The rearrangement combines TRBV5-1 with TRBJ1-3, with no confidently assigned D gene. The sequenced DNA is TGCGCCAGCAGCTCGGGCCTGGAGGGAAACACCATATATTTT. Its protein reads: CASSSGLEGNTIYF.